The sequence of this TCR beta chain was determined in a study of PD-1 blockade in classical Hodgkin lymphoma. As concerns this clone: Its specificity is not known.

Findings and caveats of the study: CD4+ TCR diversity climbed significantly by C4D1, unlike CD8+ TCR diversity. Relapsed/refractory patients reportedly had lower baseline diversity than newly diagnosed patients. Baseline diversity resembling that of newly diagnosed patients was seen in complete responders.

There was relapse after autologous stem cell transplantation in every patient, and there was variation in brentuximab vedotin exposure. Progressive disease, partial response or complete response was each patient's best response. V lost 8 bases to trimming and J lost 8 bases, with 18 bases between them. Germline V CDR1 and CDR2: LNHNV, YYDKDF (reference sequence). The CDR3 sequence is 14 residues long. Sequencing used immunoSEQ multiplex PCR; TCRdb keeps in-frame clones, though not all of them. This repertoire shows roughly 22,000 clones, around 68% found once; its top ten account for almost 6%. V gene TRBV15 combines with J gene TRBJ1-4; D is perhaps TRBD1 (6 bases). This clonotype originated in a human donor with classical Hodgkin lymphoma. The specimen was peripheral blood mononuclear cells (PBMCs), collected at baseline. CDR3 in amino acids: CATAGGGKGEKLFF. The DNA for the CDR3 is TGTGCCACCGCGGGGGGGGGCAAAGGGGAAAAACTGTTTTTT.